Below, 7 T cell receptor beta chains from the same sample are listed, as sequenced in a study of T cells in Graves' hyperthyroidism and ophthalmopathy. Amplification of TCR beta CDR3 regions was performed using RNA transcripts as template. A first-round RT-PCR of the TCR CDR3 used the HTBI primer set. Each CDR3 protein is one row after TCRdb ran MiXCR on the multiplex PCR reads. The table shows hundreds of thousands of distinct CDR3 sequences, with around 20% occurring only once. The specimen was blood. The receptor source for this set is a man aged 25-45 years with Graves' ophthalmopathy.

J is TRBJ2-3 and V is TRBV18, with a weak D call TRBD2 (6 bases). Looked up from germline, CDR1 is KGHSH and CDR2 is LQKENI. V was clipped by 2 bases and J by 6 bases, with 15 bases between them. This CDR3 region has 15 residues. This CDR3 reads CASSPLGGSGDTQYF. DNA for the CDR3: TGTGCCAGCTCACCATTAGGAGGGTCCGGGGATACGCAGTATTTT.

V is TRBV4-2 and J is TRBJ1-1, with unresolved D. Deletions cut 0 bases from V and 3 bases from J, with 11 bases between. Germline-derived CDR1 and CDR2 are LGHNA and YNFKEQ. The CDR3 totals 15 residues. The CDR3 nucleotides read TGTGCCAGCAGCCAAGATGAGGGAACCTACACTGAAGCTTTCTTT. Protein: CASSQDEGTYTEAFF.

The J gene is TRBJ2-1, the V gene TRBV10-3; maybe TRBD2 (5 bases). The length of the CDR3 is 15 residues. The V end was cut by 0 bases, the J end by 3 bases, with 9 bases between. Germline loops: CDR1 ENHRY, CDR2 SYGVKD. The CDR3 sequence is CAISESGTSYNEQFF. CDR3 bases: TGTGCCATCAGTGAGTCGGGAACTAGCTACAATGAGCAGTTCTTC.

This clonotype was observed a handful of times. The chain has TRBV6-1 and TRBJ2-1; 10 bases are shared with TRBD2. The CDR3 spans 16 residues. CDR1 and CDR2 (germline): MNHNS, SASEGT. J gave up 9 bases and V 6 bases, and 14 bases lay outside the gene matches. The CDR3 DNA reads as TGTGCCAGCAGCCGTTCCCTAGCGGGAGTAGGTAGTGAGCAGTTCTTC. It is translated as CASSRSLAGVGSEQFF.

This clonotype came up a few times. The chain combines TRBV18 with TRBJ2-7, with D maybe TRBD1 (6 bases). Germline-derived CDR1 and CDR2 are KGHSH and LQKENI. The CDR3 runs 14 residues. Deletions cut 3 bases from V and 2 bases from J, with 11 bases between. CDR3 in amino acids: CASSPTGFTYEQYF. DNA for the CDR3: TGTGCCAGCTCACCGACAGGTTTTACCTACGAGCAGTACTTC.

CDR3 sequence (DNA): TGCAGTGCTAATCCCGGGGGTGAAATGAACACTGAAGCTTTCTTT. Translated, it gives CSANPGGEMNTEAFF. The chain employs TRBV20-1 and TRBJ1-1; a possible D gene is TRBD1 (5 bases). The CDR3 runs 15 residues. Germline V gene data show CDR1 as DFQATT and CDR2 as SNEGSKA (reference sequence). V was pared by 4 bases and J by 0 bases, with 15 bases between.

This clonotype was seen ten or more times. The rearrangement links TRBV7-2 to TRBJ1-1; D remains ambiguous. CDR1 and CDR2 from the germline V gene are SGHTA and FQGNSA. V was pared by 3 bases and J by 8 bases, with 19 bases between. This CDR3 comprises 15 residues. CDR3 residues: CASSFNRPYHREAFF. The CDR3 DNA sequence: TGTGCCAGCAGCTTTAACCGACCCTATCATAGGGAAGCTTTCTTT.